The clone carrying this TCR beta chain was recorded a few times. The V gene lost 1 base and the J gene lost 8 bases, with 11 bases spanning the gap. Germline loops: CDR1 SNHLY, CDR2 FYNNEI. CDR3 length: 13 amino acids. This specimen belongs to a study of patients and donors after allogeneic stem cell transplantation. TCRdb redid the calling of the RT-PCR reads with MiXCR, one entry per CDR3 protein. The sample holds approximately 170,000 distinct CDR3 sequences, roughly 30% seen once. This TCR derives from a human donor who was either an allogeneic HSCT recipient or a stem cell or donor lymphocyte infusion donor (not recorded which). It is not recorded whose cells these are; they may come from a transplant donor. This chain joins TRBV2 and TRBJ1-1; tentatively, D is TRBD1 (6 bases). Sequenced: blood, either unsorted or a sorted T cell fraction (not recorded which). The CDR3 nucleotides read TGTGCCAGCAGTGAAGTTCAAGGGGGAGAAGCTTTCTTT. Translated, it gives CASSEVQGGEAFF.